This TCR beta chain comes out of a study of blood T cell repertoires in COVID-19. As processed by the authors: Amplified reference gene primers provided the basis for estimating nucleated cell counts. Produced via immunoSEQ multiplex PCR; TCRdb's table is partial and in-frame only. The DNA gave D and trimming, while V, J and clone size come from that table. The sample holds under 250,000 clones, about 87% seen once. The participants were between roughly 18 and 90 years old and came from 20 to 30 US areas. Participants had their cohort set by participant-reported clinical history. This CDR3 spans 13 amino acids. CDR1 and CDR2 (germline): KGHSH, LQKENI. Trimming pared 6 bases from V and 5 bases from J, leaving 13 bases between.

The clonotype originates from a woman in her 30s with acute COVID-19. The sequenced material came from PBMCs or T cells enriched from blood (not recorded which). This chain links TRBV18 with TRBJ2-5, with D perhaps TRBD1 (6 bases). In DNA form, the CDR3 reads TGTGCCAGCTCCCCAGGGGAGAGGGAGACCCAGTACTTC. Encoded protein: CASSPGERETQYF.